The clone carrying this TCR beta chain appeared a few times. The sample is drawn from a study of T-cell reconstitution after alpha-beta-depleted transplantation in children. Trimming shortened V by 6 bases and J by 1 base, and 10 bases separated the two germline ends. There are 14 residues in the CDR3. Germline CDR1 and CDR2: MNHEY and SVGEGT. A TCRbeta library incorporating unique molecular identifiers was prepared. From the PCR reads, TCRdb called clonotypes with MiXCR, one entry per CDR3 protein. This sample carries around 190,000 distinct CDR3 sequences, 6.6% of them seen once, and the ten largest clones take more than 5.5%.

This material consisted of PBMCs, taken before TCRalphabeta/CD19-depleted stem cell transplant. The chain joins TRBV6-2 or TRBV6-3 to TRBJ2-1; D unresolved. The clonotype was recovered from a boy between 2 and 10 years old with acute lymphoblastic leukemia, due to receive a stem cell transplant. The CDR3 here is CASRARNSYNEQFF. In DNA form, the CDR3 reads TGTGCCAGCAGGGCCCGAAATTCCTACAATGAGCAGTTCTTC.